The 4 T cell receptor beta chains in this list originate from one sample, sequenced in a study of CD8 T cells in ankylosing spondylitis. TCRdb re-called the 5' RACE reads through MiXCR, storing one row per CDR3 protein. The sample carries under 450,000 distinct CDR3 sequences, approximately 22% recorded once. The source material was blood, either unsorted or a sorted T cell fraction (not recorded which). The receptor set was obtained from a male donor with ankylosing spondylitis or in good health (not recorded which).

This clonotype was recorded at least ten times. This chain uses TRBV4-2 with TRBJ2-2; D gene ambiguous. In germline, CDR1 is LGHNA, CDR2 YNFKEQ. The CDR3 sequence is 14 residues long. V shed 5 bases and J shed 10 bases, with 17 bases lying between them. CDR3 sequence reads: CASSSLRASEELFF. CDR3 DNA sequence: TGTGCCAGCAGCTCCCTCAGAGCCTCGGAGGAGCTGTTTTTT.

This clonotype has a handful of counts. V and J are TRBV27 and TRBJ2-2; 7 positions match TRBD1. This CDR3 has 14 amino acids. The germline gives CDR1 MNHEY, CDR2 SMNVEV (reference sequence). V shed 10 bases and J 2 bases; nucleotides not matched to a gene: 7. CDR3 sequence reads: CANHRDSNTGELFF. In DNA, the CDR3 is TGTGCCAACCACCGGGACAGTAACACCGGGGAGCTGTTTTTT.

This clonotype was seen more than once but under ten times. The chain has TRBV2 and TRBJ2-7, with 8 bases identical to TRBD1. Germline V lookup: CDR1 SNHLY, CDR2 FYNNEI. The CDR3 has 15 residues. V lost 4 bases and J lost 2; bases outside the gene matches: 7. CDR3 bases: TGTGCCAGCAGTGTTGGGACAGGCCCAGCCTACGAGCAGTACTTC. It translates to CASSVGTGPAYEQYF.

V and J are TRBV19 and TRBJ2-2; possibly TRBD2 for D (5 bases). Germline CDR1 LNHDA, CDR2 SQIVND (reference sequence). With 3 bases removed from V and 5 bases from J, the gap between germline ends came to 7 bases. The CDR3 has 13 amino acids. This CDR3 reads CASSMPGTGELFF. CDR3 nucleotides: TGTGCCAGTAGTATGCCGGGAACCGGGGAGCTGTTTTTT.